This T cell receptor (beta chain) was identified during a study of T cells in Graves' hyperthyroidism and ophthalmopathy. Study-level points and caveats: Median prediction lead before ophthalmopathy onset was 5 to 7 months with the model. Stable hyperthyroidism and ophthalmopathy were separated using 13 V-J signatures.

In patients aged 18 to 65, hyperthyroidism was newly diagnosed, with duration under 2 months. This clonotype was seen many times. Antigen: not known. Looked up from germline, CDR1 is LGHNA and CDR2 is YNFKEQ. V lost 0 bases and J 7 bases, leaving 7 bases between the germline ends. The CDR3 length is 13 residues. Amplification targeted TCR beta CDR3 regions from RNA transcripts. During a first-round RT-PCR of the TCR CDR3, the HTBI primer set was used. Using its own MiXCR run on the multiplex PCR reads, TCRdb lists one record per CDR3 protein. Of 500,000 to 750,000 distinct CDR3 sequences listed, about 43% are singletons.

The chain uses TRBV4-2 and TRBJ1-5; D is ambiguous. This TCR was recovered from a woman aged 18-35 years with Graves' hyperthyroidism. Sequencing used peripheral blood or thyroid tissue (not recorded which). The CDR3 coding sequence is TGTGCCAGCAGCCAAGATGATGGGCAGCCCCAGCATTTT. It codes for CASSQDDGQPQHF.